The present T cell receptor (beta chain) was sequenced within a study of T cell responses to AZD1222 COVID-19 vaccine (dated by TCRdb to the early 2020s). Concerning the study at large: TCR sequencing was performed for roughly 250 trial participants, of whom 200 to 220 were given two doses of AZD1222 and some 25 were given two doses of MenACWY control vaccine. Trial participants were enrolled by age into subgroups of 18-55, 56-69 and 70-plus years, and approximately 150, 30 and 60 TCR-sequenced participants, respectively, were included in these subgroups. The full study reports these points: No day 14 peak-response samples were available, so repertoires were characterized only after the peak T cell response. Conclusions about previously exposed vaccinees are limited, since just a handful of AZD1222 recipients were seropositive for SARS-CoV-2 at baseline. In the small 56-69-year group, the increase in depth fell short of significance, most likely because of low power. A significant rise in spike-specific TCR breadth and depth was observed after two AZD1222 doses relative to day 0 and relative to MenACWY recipients. The vaccine-associated CD4 TCRs covered the entire spike protein, and the dominant responses fell in regions 160-218 and 743-854. Participants were mostly white British, with more females than males. The authors suggested clonal diversity may have been underestimated. Epitopes outside the regions mutated in the B.1.351 and B.1.1.7 variants were reportedly recognized by nearly half of the unique spike-specific TCRs.

Note on this clone: Its antigen is not yet known. No qualities accompany the bases; no much larger clone lies one base away.

The CDR3 regions of human TCRbeta chains were subjected to immunosequencing. As for how the authors treated the data: Repertoire TCRs were checked for matches against a reference library of SARS-CoV-2-specific TCRs that had been generated using the MIRA antigen-specificity platform. Breadth meant the fraction of unique TCRs that were SARS-CoV-2-associated, whereas depth meant the fraction of total T cells that were SARS-CoV-2-associated. Using the MIRA data, each spike-specific TCR was mapped to the spike region that the TCR reacts to and placed in a CD4 or CD8 class. Log10-transformed breadth and depth values were compared by one-way ANOVA with Sidak's multiple comparisons tests. The clones in this table, taken by TCRdb from immuneACCESS, are in-frame only. Not every clone is retained; where verified, under half of the shortfall comes from an unresolved V gene, and the cause of the rest is unknown. From that table come the V and J calls and clone size; the DNA was used to work out D and trimming. In all, the sample holds roughly 80,000 clones, and approximately 90% of those were seen once. Of the sample, around 5.8% falls within the top ten clones.

The cysteine opens and the phenylalanine closes a CDR3 of 15 amino acids. This entry keeps only the CDR3 DNA: 45 bases, framed from base 1. The germline V gene provides CDR1 SGHTA and CDR2 FQGTGA. Trimming takes 4 bases from V and 0 bases from J, and the germline ends sit 11 bases apart. The sample's time point, from its label and the paper: about 28 days (+/-7) after the second vaccine dose. Because spike-specific TCR depth and breadth did not differ between the two schedules, AZD1222 recipients who got a second dose at roughly 4 weeks were pooled with those who got a second dose at roughly 12 weeks. The vaccinee samples were drawn from two UK trials, COV001 and COV002, one of which was a single-blind randomized controlled phase 2/3 trial testing AZD1222 (ChAdOx1 nCoV-19) in healthy adults. For TCRbeta chain sequencing, PBMC samples from trial participants were taken at day 0 and at day 28 after the second dose.

The origin of this receptor is an adult who received the AZD1222 COVID-19 vaccine. In this chain, TRBV7-3 is recombined with TRBJ2-3, and the D gene may be TRBD2, 5 bases matching. This specimen consisted of peripheral blood, obtained 28 days after the second AZD1222 dose. The CDR3 is CASSYSGSSTDTQYF. The nucleotide sequence is TGTGCCAGCAGCTACTCGGGGTCTAGCACAGATACGCAGTATTTT. Reference TRBV7-3 and TRBJ2-3 genes cover what lies past the CDR3, so the full variable domain is GAGVSQTPSNKVTEKGKYVELRCDPISGHTALYWYRQSLGQGPEFLIYFQGTGAADDSGLPNDRFFAVRPEGSVSTLKIQRTERGDSAVYLCASSYSGSSTDTQYFGPGTRLTVL.